The TCR beta chain described here comes from a study of T cells after yellow fever vaccination. The germline CDR1 and CDR2 sequences are KGHDR and SFDVKD. The CDR3 has 14 residues. V lost 5 bases and J 12 bases, leaving 19 bases between the germline ends. This clonotype was picked up many times. MiXCR, run by TCRdb on the 5' RACE reads, gives a single entry per CDR3 protein. The sample has more than 55,000 distinct CDR3 sequences, about 7% seen once. This material consisted of CD8+ T cells sorted from PBMCs, taken 15 days after the yellow fever booster vaccination. This TCR derives from a man aged 25 to 40 who received the YFV17D yellow fever vaccine. The rearrangement links TRBV24-1 to TRBJ2-1; D possibly matches TRBD1 or TRBD2 (5 bases each). DNA of the CDR3: TGTGCCACCAGTGGGTGGGACGGGGACCTGGTGCAGTTCTTC. Its translation: CATSGWDGDLVQFF.